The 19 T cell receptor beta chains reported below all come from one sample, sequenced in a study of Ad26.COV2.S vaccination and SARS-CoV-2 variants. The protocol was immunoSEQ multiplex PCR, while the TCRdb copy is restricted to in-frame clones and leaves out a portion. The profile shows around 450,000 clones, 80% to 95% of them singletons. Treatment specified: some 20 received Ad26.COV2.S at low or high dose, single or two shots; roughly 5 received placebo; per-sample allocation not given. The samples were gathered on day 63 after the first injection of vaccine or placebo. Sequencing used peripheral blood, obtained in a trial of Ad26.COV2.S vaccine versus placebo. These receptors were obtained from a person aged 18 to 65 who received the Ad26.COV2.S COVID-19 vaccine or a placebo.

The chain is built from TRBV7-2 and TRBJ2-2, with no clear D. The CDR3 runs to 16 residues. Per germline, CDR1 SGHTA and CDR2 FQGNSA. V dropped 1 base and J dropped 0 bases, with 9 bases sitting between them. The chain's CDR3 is CASSLVSIANTGELFF. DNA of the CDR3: TGTGCCAGCAGCTTAGTTTCCATCGCGAACACCGGGGAGCTGTTTTTT. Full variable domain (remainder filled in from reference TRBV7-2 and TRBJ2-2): GAGVSQSPSNKVTEKGKDVELRCDPISGHTALYWYRQSLGQGLEFLIYFQGNSAPDKSGLPSDRFSAERTGGSVSTLTIQRTQQEDSAVYLCASSLVSIANTGELFFGEGSRLTVL.

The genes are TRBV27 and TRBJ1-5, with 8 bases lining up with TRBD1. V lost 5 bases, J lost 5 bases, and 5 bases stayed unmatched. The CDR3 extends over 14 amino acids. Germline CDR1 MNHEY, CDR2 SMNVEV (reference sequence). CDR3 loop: CASSQLQGDQPQHF. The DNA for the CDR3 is TGTGCCAGCAGTCAATTACAGGGGGATCAGCCCCAGCATTTT.

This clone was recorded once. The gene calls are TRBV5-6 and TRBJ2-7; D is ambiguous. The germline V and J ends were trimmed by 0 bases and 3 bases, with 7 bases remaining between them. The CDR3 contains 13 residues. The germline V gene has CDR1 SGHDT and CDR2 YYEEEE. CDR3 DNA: TGTGCCAGCAGCTTGGACAGAATCTACGAGCAGTACTTC. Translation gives CASSLDRIYEQYF.

CDR3 sequence reads: CASSLRRGTADLNYGYTF. The DNA of the CDR3 is TGTGCCAGCAGCTTAAGGCGGGGGACAGCGGATTTAAACTATGGCTACACCTTC. V and J are TRBV7-9 and TRBJ1-2; TRBD1 agrees at 7 bases. CDR3 length: 18 amino acids. Per the germline V gene, CDR1 is SEHNR and CDR2 is FQNEAQ (reference sequence). V shed 2 bases and J 2 bases; nucleotides not matched to a gene: 14.

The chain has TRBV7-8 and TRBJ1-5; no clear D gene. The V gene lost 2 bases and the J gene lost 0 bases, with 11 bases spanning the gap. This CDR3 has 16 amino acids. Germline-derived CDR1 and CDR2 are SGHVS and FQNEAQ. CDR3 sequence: CASSLSPTVSNQPQHF. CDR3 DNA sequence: TGTGCCAGCAGCTTAAGTCCTACAGTTAGCAATCAGCCCCAGCATTTT. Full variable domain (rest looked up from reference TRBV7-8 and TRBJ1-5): GAGVSQSPRYKVAKRGQDVALRCDPISGHVSLFWYQQALGQGPEFLTYFQNEAQLDKSGLPSDRFFAERPEGSVSTLKIQRTQQEDSAVYLCASSLSPTVSNQPQHFGDGTRLSIL.

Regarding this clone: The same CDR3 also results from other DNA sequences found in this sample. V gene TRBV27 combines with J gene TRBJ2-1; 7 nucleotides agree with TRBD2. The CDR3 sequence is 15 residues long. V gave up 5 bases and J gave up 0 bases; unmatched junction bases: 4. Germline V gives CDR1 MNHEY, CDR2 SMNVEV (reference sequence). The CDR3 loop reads CASSLGGSSYNEQFF. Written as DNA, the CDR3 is TGTGCCAGCAGTCTCGGCGGGAGCTCCTACAATGAGCAGTTCTTC.

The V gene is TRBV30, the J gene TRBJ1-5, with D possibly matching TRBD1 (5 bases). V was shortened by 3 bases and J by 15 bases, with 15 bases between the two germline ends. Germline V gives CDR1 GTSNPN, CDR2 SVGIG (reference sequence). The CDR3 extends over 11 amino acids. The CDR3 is CAWSGGWERHF. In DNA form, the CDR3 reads TGTGCCTGGAGCGGGGGGTGGGAACGGCATTTT.

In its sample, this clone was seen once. The CDR3 coding sequence is TGCGCCAGCAGCCGTGGACTAGAAGCGACCGGGGAGCTGTTTTTT. It yields the protein CASSRGLEATGELFF. This chain connects TRBV4-1 to TRBJ2-2; 7 bases align to TRBD2. Germline lookup yields CDR1 MGHRA and CDR2 YSYEKL. J lost 5 bases, V lost 4 bases, and 7 bases had no gene match. This CDR3 is built from 15 residues.

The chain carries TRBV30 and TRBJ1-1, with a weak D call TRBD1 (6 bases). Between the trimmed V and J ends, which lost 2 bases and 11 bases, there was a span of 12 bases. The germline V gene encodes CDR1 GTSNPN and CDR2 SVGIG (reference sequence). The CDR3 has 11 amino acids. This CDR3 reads CAWSRGARAFF. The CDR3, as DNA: TGTGCCTGGAGTCGGGGGGCCCGGGCTTTCTTT.

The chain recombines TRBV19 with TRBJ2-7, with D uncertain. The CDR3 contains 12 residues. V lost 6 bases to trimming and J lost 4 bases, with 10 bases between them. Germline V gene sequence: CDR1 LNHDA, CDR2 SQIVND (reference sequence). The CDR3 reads CASSTGPYEQYF. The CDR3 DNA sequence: TGTGCCAGTAGCACCGGGCCGTACGAGCAGTACTTC.

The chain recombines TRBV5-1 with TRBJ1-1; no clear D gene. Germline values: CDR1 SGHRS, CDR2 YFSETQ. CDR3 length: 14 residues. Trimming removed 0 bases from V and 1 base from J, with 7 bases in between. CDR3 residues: CASSLEVSNTEAFF. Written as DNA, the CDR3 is TGCGCCAGCAGCTTGGAGGTATCGAACACTGAAGCTTTCTTT.

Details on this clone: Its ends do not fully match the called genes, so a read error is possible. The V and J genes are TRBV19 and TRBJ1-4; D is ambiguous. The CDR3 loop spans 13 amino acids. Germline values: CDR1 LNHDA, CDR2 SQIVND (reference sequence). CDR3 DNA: TGTGCCAGTAGGATAGCCGCGGCAGAAAAACTGTTTTTT. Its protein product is CASRIAAAEKLFF.

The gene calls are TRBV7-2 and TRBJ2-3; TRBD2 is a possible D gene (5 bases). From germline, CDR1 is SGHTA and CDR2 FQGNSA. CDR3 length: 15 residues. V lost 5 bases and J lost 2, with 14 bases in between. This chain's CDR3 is CASSPDYLNTDTQYF. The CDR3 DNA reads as TGTGCCAGCAGCCCAGACTATCTAAACACAGATACGCAGTATTTT.

Here the CDR3 reads CASSRVLFNEQFF. The CDR3 nucleotides read TGTGCCAGCAGCCGAGTACTGTTTAATGAGCAGTTCTTC. This rearrangement joins TRBV6-5 to TRBJ2-1; no clear D. The CDR3 is 13 amino acids. Germline lookup yields CDR1 MNHEY and CDR2 SVGAGI. With 6 bases removed from V and 7 bases from J, the gap between germline ends came to 13 bases.

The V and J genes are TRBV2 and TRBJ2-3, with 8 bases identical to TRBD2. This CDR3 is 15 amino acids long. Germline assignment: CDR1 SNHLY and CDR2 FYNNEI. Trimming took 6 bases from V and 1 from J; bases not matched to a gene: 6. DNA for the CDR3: TGTGCCAGCAGAGCGGGACTAGGGCGCACAGATACGCAGTATTTT. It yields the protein CASRAGLGRTDTQYF.

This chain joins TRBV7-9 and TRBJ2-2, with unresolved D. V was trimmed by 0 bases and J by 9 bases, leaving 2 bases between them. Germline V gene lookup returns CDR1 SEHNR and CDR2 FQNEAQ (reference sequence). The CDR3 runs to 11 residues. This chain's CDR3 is CASSLAWELFF. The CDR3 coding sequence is TGTGCCAGCAGCTTAGCGTGGGAGCTGTTTTTT.

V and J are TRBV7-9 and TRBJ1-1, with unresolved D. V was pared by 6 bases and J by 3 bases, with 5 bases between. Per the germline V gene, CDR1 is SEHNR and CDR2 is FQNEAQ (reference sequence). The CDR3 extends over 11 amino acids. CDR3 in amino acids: CASSFYTEAFF. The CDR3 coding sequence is TGTGCCAGCAGTTTCTACACTGAAGCTTTCTTT.

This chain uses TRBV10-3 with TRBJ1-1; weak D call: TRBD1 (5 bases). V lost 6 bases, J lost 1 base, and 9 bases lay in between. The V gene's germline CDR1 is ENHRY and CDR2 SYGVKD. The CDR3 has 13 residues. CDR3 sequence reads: CAIRDGGNTEAFF. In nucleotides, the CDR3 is TGTGCCATCAGGGATGGGGGGAACACTGAAGCTTTCTTT.

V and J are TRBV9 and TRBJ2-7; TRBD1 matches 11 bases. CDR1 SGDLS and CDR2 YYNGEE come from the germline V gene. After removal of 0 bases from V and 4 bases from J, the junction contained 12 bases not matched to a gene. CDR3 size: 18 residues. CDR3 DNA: TGTGCCAGCAGCGTAGGTGGGGCCGGACAGGGGGCAGTTTACGAGCAGTACTTC. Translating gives CASSVGGAGQGAVYEQYF.